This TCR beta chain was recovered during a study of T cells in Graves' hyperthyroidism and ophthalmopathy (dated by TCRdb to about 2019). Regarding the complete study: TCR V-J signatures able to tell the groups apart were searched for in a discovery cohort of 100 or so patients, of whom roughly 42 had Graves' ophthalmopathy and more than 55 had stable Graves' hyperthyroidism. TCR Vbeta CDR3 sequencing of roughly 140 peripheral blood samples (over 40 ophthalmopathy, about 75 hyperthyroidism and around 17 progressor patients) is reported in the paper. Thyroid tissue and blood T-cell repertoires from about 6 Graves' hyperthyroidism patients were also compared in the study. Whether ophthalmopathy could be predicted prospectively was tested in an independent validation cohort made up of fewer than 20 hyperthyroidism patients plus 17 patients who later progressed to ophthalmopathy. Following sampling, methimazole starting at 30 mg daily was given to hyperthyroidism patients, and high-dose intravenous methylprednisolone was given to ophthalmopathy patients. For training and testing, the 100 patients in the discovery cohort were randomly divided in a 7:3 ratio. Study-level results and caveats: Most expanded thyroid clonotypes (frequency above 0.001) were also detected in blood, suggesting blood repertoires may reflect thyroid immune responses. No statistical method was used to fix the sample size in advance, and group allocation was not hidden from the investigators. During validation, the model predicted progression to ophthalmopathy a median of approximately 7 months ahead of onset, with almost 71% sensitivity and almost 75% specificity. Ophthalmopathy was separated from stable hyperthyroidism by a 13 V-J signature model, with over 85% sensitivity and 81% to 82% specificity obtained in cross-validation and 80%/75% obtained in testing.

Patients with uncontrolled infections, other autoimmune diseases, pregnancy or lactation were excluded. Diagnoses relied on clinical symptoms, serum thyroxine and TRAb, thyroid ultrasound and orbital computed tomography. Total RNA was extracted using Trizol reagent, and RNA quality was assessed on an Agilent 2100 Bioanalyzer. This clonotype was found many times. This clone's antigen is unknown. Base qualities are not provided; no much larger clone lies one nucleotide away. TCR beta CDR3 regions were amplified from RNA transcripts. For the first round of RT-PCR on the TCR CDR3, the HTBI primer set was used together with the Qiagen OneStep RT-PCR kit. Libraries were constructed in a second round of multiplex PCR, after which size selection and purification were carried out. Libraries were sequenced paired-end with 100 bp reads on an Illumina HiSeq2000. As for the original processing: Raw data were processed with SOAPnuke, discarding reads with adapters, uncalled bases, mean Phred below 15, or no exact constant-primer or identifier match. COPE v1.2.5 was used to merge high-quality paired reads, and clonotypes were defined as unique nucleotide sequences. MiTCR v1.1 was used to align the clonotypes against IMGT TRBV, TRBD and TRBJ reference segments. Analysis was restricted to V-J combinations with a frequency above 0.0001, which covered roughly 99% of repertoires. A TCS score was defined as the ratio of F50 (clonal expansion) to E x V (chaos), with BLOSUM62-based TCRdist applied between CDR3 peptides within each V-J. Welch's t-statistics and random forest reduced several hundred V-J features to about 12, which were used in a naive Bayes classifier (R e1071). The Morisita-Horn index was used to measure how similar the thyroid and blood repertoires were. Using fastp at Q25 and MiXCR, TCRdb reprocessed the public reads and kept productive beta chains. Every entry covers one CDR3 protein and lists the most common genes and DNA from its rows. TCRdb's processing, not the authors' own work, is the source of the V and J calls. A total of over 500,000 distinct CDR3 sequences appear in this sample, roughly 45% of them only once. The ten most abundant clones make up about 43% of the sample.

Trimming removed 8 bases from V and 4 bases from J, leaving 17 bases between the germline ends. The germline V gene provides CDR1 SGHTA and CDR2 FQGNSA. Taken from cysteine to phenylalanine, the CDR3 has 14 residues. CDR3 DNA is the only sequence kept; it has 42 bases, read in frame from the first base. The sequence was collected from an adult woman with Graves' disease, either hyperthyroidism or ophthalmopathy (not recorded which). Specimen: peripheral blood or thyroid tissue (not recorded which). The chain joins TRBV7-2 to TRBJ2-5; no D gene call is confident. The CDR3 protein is CASSPSVRRETQYF. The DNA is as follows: TGTGCCAGCTCCCCTTCCGTTCGAAGAGAGACCCAGTACTTC.